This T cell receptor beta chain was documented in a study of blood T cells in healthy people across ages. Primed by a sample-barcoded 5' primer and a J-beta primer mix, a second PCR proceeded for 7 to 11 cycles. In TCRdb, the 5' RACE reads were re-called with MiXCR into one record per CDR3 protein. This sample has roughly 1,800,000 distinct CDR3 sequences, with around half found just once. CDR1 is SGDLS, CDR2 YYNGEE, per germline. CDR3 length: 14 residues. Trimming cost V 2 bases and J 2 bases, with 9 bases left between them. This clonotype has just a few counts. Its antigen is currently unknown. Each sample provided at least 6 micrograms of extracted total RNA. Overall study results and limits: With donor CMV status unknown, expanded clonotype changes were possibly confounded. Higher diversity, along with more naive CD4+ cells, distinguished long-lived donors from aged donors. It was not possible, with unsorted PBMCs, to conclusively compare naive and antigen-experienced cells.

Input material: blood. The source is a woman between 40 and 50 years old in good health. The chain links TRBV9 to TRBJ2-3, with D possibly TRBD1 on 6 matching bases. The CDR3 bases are TGTGCCAGCAGCGTCCGGGACATCACAGATACGCAGTATTTT. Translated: CASSVRDITDTQYF. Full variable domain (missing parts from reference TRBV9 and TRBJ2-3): DSGVTQTPKHLITATGQRVTLRCSPRSGDLSVYWYQQSLDQGLQFLIQYYNGEERAKGNILERFSAQQFPDLHSELNLSSLELGDSALYFCASSVRDITDTQYFGPGTRLTVL.